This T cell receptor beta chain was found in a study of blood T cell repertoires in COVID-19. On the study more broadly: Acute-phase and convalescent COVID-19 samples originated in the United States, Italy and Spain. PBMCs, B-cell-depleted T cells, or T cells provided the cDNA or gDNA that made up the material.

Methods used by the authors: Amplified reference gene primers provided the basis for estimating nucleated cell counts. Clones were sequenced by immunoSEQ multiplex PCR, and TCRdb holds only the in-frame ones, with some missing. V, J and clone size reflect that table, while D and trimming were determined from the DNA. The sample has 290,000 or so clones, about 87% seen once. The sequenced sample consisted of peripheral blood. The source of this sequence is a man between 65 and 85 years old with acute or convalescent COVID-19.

As DNA, the CDR3 is TGTGCCAGCAGCCGCCGGGACAGGCAAGAGACCCAGTACTTC. It specifies CASSRRDRQETQYF. This rearrangement joins TRBV3-1 (or the pseudogene TRBV3-2) to TRBJ2-5; TRBD1 matches at 8 bases. Germline CDR1 reads LGHDT; CDR2 reads YNNKEL (reference sequence). This CDR3 comprises 14 residues. The trim removed 4 bases at V and 2 bases at J, leaving 3 bases unmatched.